These 26 T cell receptor beta chains came from one sample sequenced in a study of cytotoxic CD8 clonotypes in ibrutinib-treated CLL. Clones were sequenced by immunoSEQ multiplex PCR, and TCRdb holds only the in-frame ones, with some missing. Of about 270,000 clones in the sample, 65% to 85% are singletons; the top ten hold approximately 5.6%. Sequencing used PBMCs, obtained at disease progression, from a patient treated with ibrutinib. The receptors were sampled from a human donor with chronic lymphocytic leukemia.

The V and J genes are TRBV5-1 and TRBJ1-4, with 11 positions matching TRBD1. The CDR3 runs 16 residues. V was pared by 3 bases and J by 9 bases, with 10 bases of the junction left unmatched. Germline values: CDR1 SGHRS, CDR2 YFSETQ. The CDR3 DNA sequence: TGCGCCAGCAGCTCCCCTTCCGGGACAGGGGGGCAAAAACTGTTTTTT. Translated: CASSSPSGTGGQKLFF.

This chain connects TRBV7-3 to TRBJ2-3, with D perhaps given as TRBD1 or TRBD2 (5 bases each). This CDR3 region has 14 residues. V was clipped by 5 bases and J by 1 base, with 10 bases between them. The germline gives CDR1 SGHTA, CDR2 FQGTGA. CDR3 amino acids: CASSIRGGTDTQYF. The CDR3 DNA follows: TGTGCCAGCAGCATAAGAGGGGGCACAGATACGCAGTATTTT. Looking up the rest from reference TRBV7-3 and TRBJ2-3 gives the full variable domain: GAGVSQTPSNKVTEKGKYVELRCDPISGHTALYWYRQSLGQGPEFLIYFQGTGAADDSGLPNDRFFAVRPEGSVSTLKIQRTERGDSAVYLCASSIRGGTDTQYFGPGTRLTVL.

The V gene is TRBV6-5, the J gene TRBJ2-7; the match to TRBD1 covers 8 bases. The J segment lost 2 bases and the V segment lost 5 bases, leaving 8 bases of the junction unmatched. The CDR3 is made up of 15 amino acids. Germline CDR1 and CDR2: MNHEY and SVGAGI. Here the CDR3 DNA reads TGTGCCAGCAGTAGCCGGGACAGGCCGGCCTACGAGCAGTACTTC. Translated: CASSSRDRPAYEQYF.

The rearrangement links TRBV19 to TRBJ1-2, with D possibly being TRBD1 (5 bases). The length of the CDR3 is 16 residues. V gave up 3 bases and J gave up 5 bases, with 19 bases separating them. CDR1 is LNHDA, CDR2 SQIVND, per germline (reference sequence). The CDR3 region is CASSMMAGSAAYGYTF. CDR3 bases: TGTGCCAGTAGTATGATGGCAGGGTCGGCGGCGTATGGCTACACCTTC.

The rearrangement joins TRBV29-1 to TRBJ2-6; D ambiguous. This CDR3 has 12 amino acids. In germline, CDR1 is SQVTM, CDR2 ANQGSEA. The germline V and J ends were trimmed by 4 bases and 0 bases, with 1 base remaining between them. The CDR3 sequence: CSVASGANVLTF. CDR3 coding DNA: TGCAGCGTTGCCTCTGGGGCCAACGTCCTGACTTTC. The variable domain in full, with the rest retrieved from reference TRBV29-1 and TRBJ2-6, is SAVISQKPSRDICQRGTSLTIQCQVDSQVTMMFWYRQQPGQSLTLIATANQGSEATYESGFVIDKFPISRPNLTFSTLTVSNMSPEDSSIYLCSVASGANVLTFGAGSRLTVL.

This chain joins TRBV2 and TRBJ1-2; TRBD1 matches at 12 bases. The CDR3 covers 15 residues. The germline V gene has CDR1 SNHLY and CDR2 FYNNEI. With 3 bases clipped from V and 7 bases from J, the junction kept 6 bases outside the gene matches. The CDR3 reads CASSDWGQGAFGYTF. The CDR3, as DNA: TGTGCCAGCAGTGATTGGGGACAGGGGGCTTTTGGCTACACCTTC.

This clone appeared a single time. The J gene is TRBJ1-1, the V gene TRBV6-1; tentative D call: TRBD1 (5 bases). CDR1 is MNHNS and CDR2 is SASEGT in the germline V gene. V dropped 2 bases and J dropped 5 bases, with 12 bases sitting between them. This CDR3 is built from 14 residues. The CDR3 bases are TGTGCCAGCAGTGAAATCCAGGGATGGACTGAAGCTTTCTTT. Protein sequence: CASSEIQGWTEAFF.

J is TRBJ2-1 and V is TRBV4-1; D possibly corresponds to TRBD2 (5 bases). V was pared by 1 base and J by 0 bases, with 22 bases between. The germline gives CDR1 MGHRA, CDR2 YSYEKL. The length of the CDR3 is 20 residues. CDR3 nucleotide sequence: TGCGCCAGCAGCCAAGTACCTTTCGGAGTCCTGGGGAGCTCCTACAATGAGCAGTTCTTC. Translation: CASSQVPFGVLGSSYNEQFF.

The V gene is TRBV6-4, the J gene TRBJ2-7; TRBD2 might be the D (6 bases). The CDR3 is 13 amino acids. V lost 6 bases to trimming and J lost 3 bases, with 12 bases between them. Germline CDR1 is MRHNA and CDR2 is SNTAGT. DNA of the CDR3: TGTGCCAGCAGCCTGGGACTTGACTACGAGCAGTACTTC. It codes for CASSLGLDYEQYF.

The chain carries TRBV19 and TRBJ2-7; 9 bases fit TRBD1. The CDR3 loop spans 14 amino acids. Trimming cost V 6 bases and J 3 bases; bases outside gene matches: 6. Germline-derived CDR1 and CDR2 are LNHDA and SQIVND (reference sequence). The CDR3 here is CASSPGTGFYEQYF. The CDR3 bases are TGTGCCAGTAGCCCCGGGACAGGGTTCTACGAGCAGTACTTC. Using reference TRBV19 and TRBJ2-7 for the parts outside the CDR3, the full variable domain is DGGITQSPKYLFRKEGQNVTLSCEQNLNHDAMYWYRQDPGQGLRLIYYSQIVNDFQKGDIAEGYSVSREKKESFPLTVTSAQKNPTAFYLCASSPGTGFYEQYFGPGTRLTVT.

V is TRBV29-1 and J is TRBJ1-2; tentatively, D is TRBD1 (6 bases). The CDR3 length is 12 residues. Trimming took 2 bases from V and 7 from J, leaving 11 bases between them. In germline, CDR1 is SQVTM, CDR2 ANQGSEA. CDR3 DNA sequence: TGCAGCGTTGAACCCGGGGGCGGTGGCTACACCTTC. It codes for CSVEPGGGGYTF. Full variable domain (outside the CDR3, taken from reference TRBV29-1 and TRBJ1-2): SAVISQKPSRDICQRGTSLTIQCQVDSQVTMMFWYRQQPGQSLTLIATANQGSEATYESGFVIDKFPISRPNLTFSTLTVSNMSPEDSSIYLCSVEPGGGGYTFGSGTRLTVV.

The chain employs TRBV4-1 and TRBJ2-1; TRBD1 aligns across 7 bases. Germline values: CDR1 MGHRA, CDR2 YSYEKL. J was trimmed by 4 bases and V by 1 base; bases with no gene match: 4. The CDR3 covers 15 residues. The CDR3 sequence: CASSQGAQGYNEQFF. CDR3 nucleotide sequence: TGCGCCAGCAGCCAAGGGGCACAGGGGTACAATGAGCAGTTCTTC.

The J gene is TRBJ2-3, the V gene TRBV7-6; D is possibly TRBD1 or TRBD2 (6 bases each). Germline V gives CDR1 SGHVS, CDR2 FNYEAQ. The CDR3 totals 14 residues. V gave up 3 bases and J gave up 6 bases, with 13 bases separating them. The CDR3 nucleotides are TGTGCCAGCAGCTTTGGACTAAGGGGGGATACGCAGTATTTT. Translating gives CASSFGLRGDTQYF.

The rearrangement joins TRBV23-1 to TRBJ2-3; no clear D gene. TRBV23-1 has ORF status, its function being uncertain. This CDR3 contains 18 residues. V lost 2 bases, J lost 5 bases, and 23 bases lay in between. CDR3 amino acids: CASSQRPSDVWAGDTQYF. The DNA for the CDR3 is TGCGCCAGCAGTCAACGACCGTCTGACGTTTGGGCAGGAGATACGCAGTATTTT.

The V and J genes are TRBV4-2 and TRBJ2-5; D is undetermined. Looked up from germline, CDR1 is LGHNA and CDR2 is YNFKEQ. Trimming shortened V by 0 bases and J by 3 bases, and 8 bases separated the two germline ends. This CDR3 comprises 14 residues. The CDR3, as DNA: TGTGCCAGCAGCCAAGATCGACTGGAAGAGACCCAGTACTTC. Translated, it gives CASSQDRLEETQYF.

The chain has TRBV5-6 and TRBJ1-2; maybe TRBD1 (5 bases). V was shortened by 4 bases and J by 0 bases, with 19 bases between the two germline ends. The length of the CDR3 is 17 residues. Germline V gene data show CDR1 as SGHDT and CDR2 as YYEEEE. The CDR3, as DNA: TGTGCCAGCAGCCAGGGAGATTTGGGCCTGGCTAACTATGGCTACACCTTC. Protein sequence: CASSQGDLGLANYGYTF. Looking up the rest from reference TRBV5-6 and TRBJ1-2 gives the full variable domain: DAGVTQSPTHLIKTRGQQVTLRCSPKSGHDTVSWYQQALGQGPQFIFQYYEEEERQRGNFPDRFSGHQFPNYSSELNVNALLLGDSALYLCASSQGDLGLANYGYTFGSGTRLTVV.

This clone was observed a handful of times. The chain joins TRBV30 to TRBJ1-2; no reliable D call. Trimming left V 0 bases short and J 1 base short, with 12 bases between. There are 15 residues in the CDR3. The germline V gene encodes CDR1 GTSNPN and CDR2 SVGIG (reference sequence). CDR3 residues: CAWSVGIGLNYGYTF. DNA for the CDR3: TGTGCCTGGAGTGTAGGGATAGGACTTAACTATGGCTACACCTTC.

V is TRBV6-1 and J is TRBJ1-4, with a weak D call TRBD1 (5 bases). The V gene's germline CDR1 is MNHNS and CDR2 SASEGT. The CDR3 totals 12 residues. V was pared by 6 bases and J by 7 bases, with 9 bases between. CDR3 residues: CASSRGGEKLFF. DNA of the CDR3: TGTGCCAGCAGCCGTGGGGGTGAAAAACTGTTTTTT.

The chain employs TRBV4-1 and TRBJ2-1, with 15 bases identical to TRBD2. This CDR3 is 16 amino acids long. V trimming: 4 bases; J trimming: 15 bases; junction bases outside the gene matches: 13. Germline CDR1 and CDR2: MGHRA and YSYEKL. The CDR3 bases are TGCGCCAGCAGCCCATCCCCGGGACTAGCGGGAGGTCGGCTGTTCTTC. Its translation is CASSPSPGLAGGRLFF.

This clone was seen just once. This chain uses TRBV28 with TRBJ2-7; perhaps D is TRBD1 or TRBD2 (6 bases each). V was clipped by 6 bases and J by 2 bases, with 14 bases between them. The CDR3 totals 14 residues. From germline, CDR1 is MDHEN and CDR2 SYDVKM. The CDR3 loop is CASRGAGTPYEQYF. DNA of the CDR3: TGTGCCAGCAGGGGGGCGGGAACCCCCTACGAGCAGTACTTC.

V usage is TRBV7-9 and J usage is TRBJ2-7; no reliable D call. The CDR3 is 14 residues long. Trimming stripped 0 bases from V and 2 bases from J, with 8 bases between. Per the germline V gene, CDR1 is SEHNR and CDR2 is FQNEAQ (reference sequence). CDR3 sequence reads: CASSLAIKAYEQYF. The CDR3, as DNA: TGTGCCAGCAGCTTAGCCATCAAGGCCTACGAGCAGTACTTC.

Only one count was recorded for this clone. The chain uses TRBV9 and TRBJ2-7, with D unclear. Trimming shortened V by 3 bases and J by 5 bases, and 18 bases separated the two germline ends. The CDR3 spans 15 residues. The germline V gene has CDR1 SGDLS and CDR2 YYNGEE. CDR3 protein: CASSAHGAPLNEQYF. In DNA, the CDR3 is TGTGCCAGCAGCGCCCACGGAGCCCCCCTCAACGAGCAGTACTTC. The full variable domain, its missing parts supplied by reference TRBV9 and TRBJ2-7, is DSGVTQTPKHLITATGQRVTLRCSPRSGDLSVYWYQQSLDQGLQFLIQYYNGEERAKGNILERFSAQQFPDLHSELNLSSLELGDSALYFCASSAHGAPLNEQYFGPGTRLTVT.

J is TRBJ2-3 and V is TRBV15; D may be TRBD2 (7 bases). Trimming removed 0 bases from V and 3 bases from J, with 16 bases in between. This CDR3 contains 17 residues. Germline-derived CDR1 and CDR2 are LNHNV and YYDKDF (reference sequence). This chain's CDR3 is CATSRDGGGRRTDTQYF. CDR3 nucleotides: TGTGCCACCAGCAGAGATGGCGGGGGCAGGCGAACAGATACGCAGTATTTT.

V is TRBV7-6 and J is TRBJ2-1; no reliable D call. This CDR3 has 11 amino acids. The germline V gene encodes CDR1 SGHVS and CDR2 FNYEAQ. V was pared by 6 bases and J by 4 bases, with 4 bases between. This CDR3 is CASSWYNEQFF. For the CDR3, the DNA is TGTGCCAGCAGTTGGTACAATGAGCAGTTCTTC.

About this clone: The identical CDR3 is also encoded by other nucleotide sequences in the sample. The V call is TRBV5-1, the J call TRBJ1-2, with no clear D. Between the trimmed V and J ends, which lost 0 bases and 2 bases, there was a span of 5 bases. The germline V gene encodes CDR1 SGHRS and CDR2 YFSETQ. CDR3 length: 13 residues. DNA for the CDR3: TGCGCCAGCAGCTTGGGAGGGAACTATGGCTACACCTTC. Its protein product is CASSLGGNYGYTF.

The chain couples TRBV30 to TRBJ1-1; D unclear. The CDR3 consists of 13 residues. The V end was cut by 5 bases, the J end by 7 bases, with 17 bases between. The germline CDR1 and CDR2 sequences are GTSNPN and SVGIG (reference sequence). DNA for the CDR3: TGTGCCTGGCCTACAGAGGGCGACAATGAAGCTTTCTTT. Its protein product is CAWPTEGDNEAFF.